The 17 T cell receptor beta chains reported below all come from one sample, sequenced in a study of blood T cell repertoires in COVID-19. Repertoires were generated with immunoSEQ multiplex PCR, while TCRdb's copy carries only in-frame clones and drops some. The sample has 200,000 to 300,000 clones, around 90% seen once. The sequencing input was peripheral blood. The receptors stem from a man in his sixties who had recovered from COVID-19.

The rearrangement links TRBV6-5 to TRBJ1-4, with TRBD1 matching over 7 bases. Germline V gene sequence: CDR1 MNHEY, CDR2 SVGAGI. V was clipped by 4 bases and J by 7 bases; unmatched bases: 9. The CDR3 is 15 residues long. CDR3 sequence (DNA): TGTGCCAGCAGTTCCCCCGAGGGGGCGGGTGAAAAACTGTTTTTT. Encoded protein: CASSSPEGAGEKLFF.

The J gene is TRBJ2-3, the V gene TRBV5-4; no firm D call. Germline CDR1 and CDR2: SGHNT and YYREEE (reference sequence). The CDR3 extends over 12 amino acids. V lost 4 bases and J 6 bases, leaving 9 bases between the germline ends. This CDR3 reads CASSRNGDTQYF. The CDR3 DNA follows: TGTGCCAGCAGCCGGAACGGGGATACGCAGTATTTT.

The J gene is TRBJ1-1, the V gene TRBV27; D perhaps matches TRBD1 (6 bases). The CDR3 is 20 residues long. The germline V gene has CDR1 MNHEY and CDR2 SMNVEV (reference sequence). V lost 5 bases, J lost 0 bases, and 28 bases lay in between. CDR3: CASSPWAHILPGQMNTEAFF. The CDR3 DNA sequence: TGTGCCAGCAGTCCTTGGGCACACATCCTTCCGGGACAAATGAACACTGAAGCTTTCTTT.

The count of this clone is one. The chain uses TRBV7-3 and TRBJ1-6; 7 bases match TRBD1. The CDR3 spans 14 residues. From germline, CDR1 is SGHTA and CDR2 FQGTGA. J was trimmed by 6 bases and V by 5 bases; bases with no gene match: 4. CDR3 DNA: TGTGCCAGCAGCCCGGGACAGCTTAATTCACCCCTCCACTTT. This sequence encodes CASSPGQLNSPLHF.

The chain combines TRBV6-6 with TRBJ2-3, with D maybe TRBD2 (7 bases). The CDR3 has 16 residues. Per germline, CDR1 MNHNY and CDR2 SVGAGI (reference sequence). Between the trimmed V and J ends, which lost 3 bases and 4 bases, there was a span of 17 bases. CDR3 DNA sequence: TGTGCCAGCAGTTATAAAGGGGGGGGATTTGCAGATACGCAGTATTTT. Translated, it gives CASSYKGGGFADTQYF.

The V and J genes are TRBV9 and TRBJ2-7, with D unclear. Trimming pared 4 bases from V and 8 bases from J, leaving 16 bases between. This CDR3 region has 13 residues. Looked up from germline, CDR1 is SGDLS and CDR2 is YYNGEE. Written as DNA, the CDR3 is TGTGCCAGCAGCCGCCTTGATAGTACGAAGCAGTACTTC. Amino acids: CASSRLDSTKQYF.

This clone was recorded a few times. The rearrangement joins TRBV2 to TRBJ1-3, with D possibly being TRBD1 (5 bases). This CDR3 is 14 amino acids long. With 5 bases removed from V and 1 base from J, the gap between germline ends came to 9 bases. Per germline, CDR1 SNHLY and CDR2 FYNNEI. Here the CDR3 DNA reads TGTGCCAGCAGTAGACAGTTTTCTGGAAACACCATATATTTT. The encoded protein is CASSRQFSGNTIYF.

This clone showed up just once. The rearrangement joins TRBV27 to TRBJ1-5, with 7 positions matching TRBD1. The CDR3 totals 16 residues. Germline V CDR1 and CDR2: MNHEY, SMNVEV (reference sequence). Germline trimming cut 5 bases from V and 1 base from J; bases unmatched to any gene: 8. In nucleotides, the CDR3 is TGTGCCAGCAGTCCCAGACAGGGCCTGAGCAATCAGCCCCAGCATTTT. Residues: CASSPRQGLSNQPQHF.

V usage is TRBV6-2 or TRBV6-3 and J usage is TRBJ2-7; TRBD2 aligns across 8 bases. The CDR3 totals 14 residues. Looked up from germline, CDR1 is MNHEY and CDR2 is SVGEGT. V shed 5 bases, J shed 6 bases, and the junction held 9 bases outside the gene matches. In nucleotides, the CDR3 is TGTGCCAGCAGTACCGGGACTAGACGGGGCGAGCAGTACTTC. As protein: CASSTGTRRGEQYF.

The chain couples TRBV18 to TRBJ1-2; D ambiguous. In germline, CDR1 is KGHSH, CDR2 LQKENI. V was shortened by 4 bases and J by 5 bases, with 8 bases between the two germline ends. This CDR3 comprises 12 residues. The CDR3 coding sequence is TGTGCCAGCTCACGAGAACCTTATGGCTACACCTTC. Protein sequence: CASSREPYGYTF.

The rearrangement joins TRBV5-1 to TRBJ1-2; maybe TRBD1 (6 bases). The CDR3 totals 13 residues. Trimming cost V 0 bases and J 4 bases, with 7 bases left between them. Germline CDR1 is SGHRS and CDR2 is YFSETQ. CDR3 sequence: CASSLADSYGYTF. The CDR3, as DNA: TGCGCCAGCAGCTTGGCGGACAGCTATGGCTACACCTTC. The whole variable domain, filled in from reference TRBV5-1 and TRBJ1-2, reads KAGVTQTPRYLIKTRGQQVTLSCSPISGHRSVSWYQQTPGQGLQFLFEYFSETQRNKGNFPGRFSGRQFSNSRSEMNVSTLELGDSALYLCASSLADSYGYTFGSGTRLTVV.

This clone was detected only once. The rearrangement joins TRBV27 to TRBJ1-4; D gene uncertain. The CDR3 is 12 residues long. The V end lost 7 bases, the J end lost 8 bases, and 11 bases lay between the germline ends. Germline V gene lookup returns CDR1 MNHEY and CDR2 SMNVEV (reference sequence). The CDR3 loop reads CASTRGGEKLFF. The CDR3 DNA sequence: TGTGCCAGCACGCGGGGAGGCGAAAAACTGTTTTTT.

The CDR3, as DNA: TGTGCCAGCAGTTACTCGGGTAGCGGGGTCTACTACGAGCAGTACTTC. Translated: CASSYSGSGVYYEQYF. The V call is TRBV6-6, the J call TRBJ2-7, with 8 bases matching TRBD2. The CDR3 runs 16 residues. CDR1 and CDR2 (germline): MNHNY, SVGAGI (reference sequence). The J segment lost 3 bases and the V segment lost 0 bases, leaving 7 bases of the junction unmatched.

CDR3 amino acids: CASSFPLAGGGSYEQYF. DNA of the CDR3: TGTGCCAGCAGCTTCCCCCTAGCGGGGGGTGGCTCCTACGAGCAGTACTTC. V usage is TRBV5-5 and J usage is TRBJ2-7, with 11 positions matching TRBD2. V shed 2 bases, J shed 0 bases, and the junction held 7 bases outside the gene matches. The CDR3 loop spans 17 amino acids. Per germline, CDR1 SGHKS and CDR2 YYEKEE (reference sequence).

This chain links TRBV13 with TRBJ1-1, with 8 positions matching TRBD1. V trimming: 5 bases; J trimming: 9 bases; junction bases outside the gene matches: 2. Germline lookup yields CDR1 PRHDT and CDR2 FYEKMQ (reference sequence). The CDR3 consists of 11 residues. CDR3 DNA sequence: TGTGCCAGCAGCAGACAGGGGAAAGCTTTCTTT. Protein: CASSRQGKAFF.

This clone was detected only once. This chain connects TRBV6-1 to TRBJ1-2; D might be TRBD1 (5 bases). CDR1 is MNHNS, CDR2 SASEGT, per germline. The CDR3 has 11 amino acids. The V gene lost 3 bases and the J gene lost 6 bases, with 5 bases spanning the gap. The DNA of the CDR3 is TGTGCCAGCAGTGACAGGGATGGCTACACCTTC. It is translated as CASSDRDGYTF.

V is TRBV7-9 and J is TRBJ1-1; D is ambiguous. The CDR3 covers 13 residues. The V and J ends lost 1 base and 4 bases respectively, with 7 bases between them. Germline CDR1 is SEHNR and CDR2 is FQNEAQ (reference sequence). CDR3 sequence: CASSLGGVTEAFF. In DNA form, the CDR3 reads TGTGCCAGCAGCTTAGGAGGCGTCACTGAAGCTTTCTTT.